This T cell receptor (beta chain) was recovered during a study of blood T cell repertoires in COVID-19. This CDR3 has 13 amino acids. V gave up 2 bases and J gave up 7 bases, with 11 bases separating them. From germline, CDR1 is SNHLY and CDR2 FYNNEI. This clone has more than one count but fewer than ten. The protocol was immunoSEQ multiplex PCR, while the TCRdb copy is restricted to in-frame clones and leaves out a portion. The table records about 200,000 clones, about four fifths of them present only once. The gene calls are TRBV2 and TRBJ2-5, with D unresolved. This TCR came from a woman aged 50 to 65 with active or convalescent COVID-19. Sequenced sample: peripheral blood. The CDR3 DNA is TGTGCCAGCAGTGAAATACGGTTTGGGACCCAGTACTTC. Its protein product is CASSEIRFGTQYF. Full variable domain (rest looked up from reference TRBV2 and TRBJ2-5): EPEVTQTPSHQVTQMGQEVILRCVPISNHLYFYWYRQILGQKVEFLVSFYNNEISEKSEIFDDQFSVERPDGSNFTLKIRSTKLEDSAMYFCASSEIRFGTQYFGPGTRLLVL.